One sample yielded the 18 T cell receptor beta chains listed below, sequenced in a study of CD8+ T cells in alopecia areata (dated by TCRdb to the late 2010s). Libraries were made using the immunoSEQ multiplex PCR assay. For TCR sequencing, RNA was extracted from every sample and reverse transcribed into cDNA to serve as template. The table was pulled from immuneACCESS by TCRdb, which kept in-frame rearrangements only. Such tables lose some clones; where checked, under half of the loss comes from unresolved V genes, and the rest has no known cause. This sample is represented by 65,000 to 75,000 clones; roughly 28% of them were singletons. Of the sample, about 15% falls within the top ten clones. The time point label, as the study defines it: more than three weeks on oral tofacitinib. What the treatment or condition label conveys for this sample: oral pan-JAK inhibitor, 5-10 mg twice daily. The sample in question was CD8+ T cells sorted from blood, obtained at week 4, from a patient treated with tofacitinib. These receptors were obtained from a human donor with alopecia areata.

The chain joins TRBV25-1 to TRBJ2-1; 7 bases fit TRBD2. With V trimmed by 2 bases and J by 6 bases, 4 bases remained unmatched. The CDR3 covers 14 residues. Germline values: CDR1 MGHDK, CDR2 SYGVNS. The CDR3 sequence is CASSEGTSVNEQFF. CDR3 in DNA: TGTGCCAGCAGTGAAGGTACTAGCGTCAATGAGCAGTTCTTC.

The chain combines TRBV29-1 with TRBJ1-1; tentatively, D is TRBD1 (5 bases). Germline V gene data show CDR1 as SQVTM and CDR2 as ANQGSEA. There are 10 residues in the CDR3. Here the CDR3 reads CRLWGTEAFF. DNA for the CDR3: TGCAGGCTGTGGGGGACTGAAGCTTTCTTT.

CDR3 sequence (DNA): TGTGCCAGCAGCTTGGAGGGAAGCCAGCCCCAGCATTTT. Translating it yields CASSLEGSQPQHF. The gene calls are TRBV5-6 and TRBJ1-5, with unresolved D. The CDR3 extends over 13 amino acids. V lost 0 bases and J 7 bases, leaving 8 bases between the germline ends. CDR1 is SGHDT and CDR2 is YYEEEE in the germline V gene.

The chain combines TRBV19 with TRBJ2-1; D is unclear. Deletions cut 5 bases from V and 7 bases from J, with 3 bases between. The CDR3 totals 10 residues. The germline CDR1 and CDR2 sequences are LNHDA and SQIVND (reference sequence). The CDR3 DNA is TGTGCCAGTAGTGGGAATGAGCAGTTCTTC. Protein sequence: CASSGNEQFF. The full variable domain, rest sourced from reference TRBV19 and TRBJ2-1, is DGGITQSPKYLFRKEGQNVTLSCEQNLNHDAMYWYRQDPGQGLRLIYYSQIVNDFQKGDIAEGYSVSREKKESFPLTVTSAQKNPTAFYLCASSGNEQFFGPGTRLTVL.

The chain links TRBV27 to TRBJ1-5; D is possibly TRBD1 (6 bases). Germline V lookup: CDR1 MNHEY, CDR2 SMNVEV (reference sequence). V was cut by 8 bases and J by 0 bases, with 11 bases left in between. CDR3 length: 14 amino acids. CDR3 amino acids: CASGWTASNQPQHF. CDR3 sequence (DNA): TGTGCCAGCGGTTGGACAGCTAGCAATCAGCCCCAGCATTTT.

This clone has only a few counts. The V gene is TRBV29-1, the J gene TRBJ1-1; D gene unclear. V lost 6 bases and J lost 3, with 8 bases in between. This CDR3 is 11 amino acids long. CDR1 and CDR2 (germline): SQVTM, ANQGSEA. The CDR3 DNA is TGCAGCGTGGATAAATACACTGAAGCTTTCTTT. Translated: CSVDKYTEAFF.

The chain recombines TRBV11-2 with TRBJ2-7; the match to TRBD2 covers 14 bases. Germline V CDR1 and CDR2: SGHAT, FQNNGV. The CDR3 totals 15 residues. V was pared by 5 bases and J by 2 bases, with 2 bases of the junction left unmatched. CDR3 DNA: TGTGCCAGCAGCCCGGGACTAGCGGGGGCCTACGAGCAGTACTTC. Residues: CASSPGLAGAYEQYF.

This clone appeared a few times. The rearrangement uses TRBV29-1 and TRBJ2-1; TRBD2 matches at 7 bases. Germline loops: CDR1 SQVTM, CDR2 ANQGSEA. V was pared by 7 bases and J by 4 bases, with 7 bases of the junction left unmatched. CDR3 size: 13 residues. CDR3 in amino acids: CSASTSAYNEQFF. The DNA for the CDR3 is TGCAGCGCTTCCACTAGCGCATACAATGAGCAGTTCTTC.

This clone occurred a few times. This chain connects TRBV7-2 to TRBJ2-1; 7 nucleotides line up with TRBD2. The CDR3 loop spans 16 amino acids. Germline V lookup: CDR1 SGHTA, CDR2 FQGNSA. V was clipped by 1 base and J by 10 bases; unmatched bases: 13. CDR3 in amino acids: CASSLGPGLLRQEQFF. In nucleotides, the CDR3 is TGTGCCAGCAGCTTAGGGCCGGGACTACTTAGACAGGAGCAGTTCTTC.

Only a few counts were recorded for this clone. The gene calls are TRBV30 and TRBJ1-1, with D possibly TRBD1 on 5 matching bases. Looked up from germline, CDR1 is GTSNPN and CDR2 is SVGIG (reference sequence). Deletions cut 0 bases from V and 1 base from J, with 12 bases between. CDR3 length equals 15 residues. The CDR3 bases are TGTGCCTGGAGTGTATTTCAGGGAGGGAACACTGAAGCTTTCTTT. It is translated as CAWSVFQGGNTEAFF. The full variable domain, in which reference TRBV30 and TRBJ1-1 provide the parts outside the CDR3, is SQTIHQWPATLVQPVGSPLSLECTVEGTSNPNLYWYRQAAGRGLQLLFYSVGIGQISSEVPQNLSASRPQDRQFILSSKKLLLSDSGFYLCAWSVFQGGNTEAFFGQGTRLTVV.

The V gene is TRBV9, the J gene TRBJ2-3, with a tentative D call TRBD2 (6 bases). The CDR3 spans 15 residues. Germline loops: CDR1 SGDLS, CDR2 YYNGEE. Trimming left V 0 bases short and J 3 bases short, with 11 bases between. In DNA form, the CDR3 reads TGTGCCAGCAGCGTAGATAGCGGCCGAACAGATACGCAGTATTTT. Amino acid sequence: CASSVDSGRTDTQYF.

The chain couples TRBV14 to TRBJ1-5; no clear D gene. CDR1 and CDR2 (germline): SGHDN, FVKESK. The CDR3 runs to 16 residues. Trimming removed 8 bases from V and 3 bases from J, with 20 bases in between. CDR3 in DNA: TGTGCCAGCCCCGTGGGAGGTGAGGAGAACAATCAGCCCCAGCATTTT. It yields the protein CASPVGGEENNQPQHF. The full variable domain, its missing parts supplied by reference TRBV14 and TRBJ1-5, is EAGVTQFPSHSVIEKGQTVTLRCDPISGHDNLYWYRRVMGKEIKFLLHFVKESKQDESGMPNNRFLAERTGGTYSTLKVQPAELEDSGVYFCASPVGGEENNQPQHFGDGTRLSIL.

V is TRBV6-6 and J is TRBJ2-5, with a possible D match to TRBD1 (5 bases). The CDR3 covers 13 residues. Trimming pared 6 bases from V and 5 bases from J, leaving 13 bases between. In germline, CDR1 is MNHNY, CDR2 SVGAGI (reference sequence). The chain's CDR3 is CASREGVRETQYF. In nucleotides, the CDR3 is TGTGCCAGCAGGGAAGGGGTCCGGGAGACCCAGTACTTC.

The V call is TRBV2, the J call TRBJ2-7, with TRBD2 matching over 12 bases. CDR3 length: 15 amino acids. CDR1 is SNHLY and CDR2 is FYNNEI in the germline V gene. The V segment lost 4 bases and the J segment 2 bases; nucleotides outside the gene matches: 3. CDR3 sequence: CASSARLAGAYEQYF. The CDR3, as DNA: TGTGCCAGCAGTGCGAGACTAGCGGGGGCCTACGAGCAGTACTTC. The complete variable domain, with remaining parts taken from reference TRBV2 and TRBJ2-7, reads EPEVTQTPSHQVTQMGQEVILRCVPISNHLYFYWYRQILGQKVEFLVSFYNNEISEKSEIFDDQFSVERPDGSNFTLKIRSTKLEDSAMYFCASSARLAGAYEQYFGPGTRLTVT.

This clone was observed a few times. The chain combines TRBV5-6 with TRBJ2-3; 7 nucleotides line up with TRBD2. Trimming cost V 2 bases and J 3 bases; bases outside gene matches: 12. The CDR3 runs to 17 residues. Germline lookup yields CDR1 SGHDT and CDR2 YYEEEE. The CDR3 nucleotides are TGTGCCAGCAGCTTCCAGGGCAAGAACGGGGGGACAGATACGCAGTATTTT. Residues: CASSFQGKNGGTDTQYF.

J is TRBJ2-5 and V is TRBV30, with 9 bases that match TRBD1. Germline V gene data show CDR1 as GTSNPN and CDR2 as SVGIG (reference sequence). Trimming cost V 0 bases and J 4 bases; bases outside gene matches: 6. The CDR3 is 15 amino acids. CDR3 coding DNA: TGTGCCTGGAGTGTCGGGACAGGGAGGGGAGAGACCCAGTACTTC. This gives the protein CAWSVGTGRGETQYF.

This clone was detected once. The chain is built from TRBV29-1 and TRBJ1-2; TRBD1 matches at 8 bases. The CDR3 loop spans 12 amino acids. Per germline, CDR1 SQVTM and CDR2 ANQGSEA. The V segment lost 3 bases and the J segment 6 bases; nucleotides outside the gene matches: 3. CDR3 DNA: TGCAGCGTTGACCACAGGGGGAATGGCTACACCTTC. Protein: CSVDHRGNGYTF.

This chain connects TRBV7-9 to TRBJ2-7, with D hard to call. Trimming removed 5 bases at V and 2 bases at J, with 7 bases between. Germline assignment: CDR1 SEHNR and CDR2 FQNEAQ (reference sequence). This CDR3 spans 12 amino acids. CDR3 protein: CASSLNPYEQYF. The DNA for the CDR3 is TGTGCCAGCAGCCTTAATCCCTACGAGCAGTACTTC. The full variable domain, rest sourced from reference TRBV7-9 and TRBJ2-7, is DTGVSQNPRHKITKRGQNVTFRCDPISEHNRLYWYRQTLGQGPEFLTYFQNEAQLEKSRLLSDRFSAERPKGSFSTLEIQRTEQGDSAMYLCASSLNPYEQYFGPGTRLTVT.